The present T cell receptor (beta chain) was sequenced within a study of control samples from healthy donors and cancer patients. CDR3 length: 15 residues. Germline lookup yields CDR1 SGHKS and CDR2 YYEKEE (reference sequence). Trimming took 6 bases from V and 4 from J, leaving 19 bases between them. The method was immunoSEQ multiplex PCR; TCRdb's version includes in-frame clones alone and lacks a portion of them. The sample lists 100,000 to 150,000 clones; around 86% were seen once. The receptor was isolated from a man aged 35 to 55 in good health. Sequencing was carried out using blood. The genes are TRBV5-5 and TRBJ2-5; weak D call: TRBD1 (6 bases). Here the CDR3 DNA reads TGTGCCAGCAACACACAGACAGGTTCTTTAGAGACCCAGTACTTC. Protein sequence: CASNTQTGSLETQYF. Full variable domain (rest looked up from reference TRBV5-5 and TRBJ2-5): DAGVTQSPTHLIKTRGQQVTLRCSPISGHKSVSWYQQVLGQGPQFIFQYYEKEERGRGNFPDRFSARQFPNYSSELNVNALLLGDSALYLCASNTQTGSLETQYFGPGTRLLVL.